Reported below is one T cell receptor (beta chain). Germline CDR1 MDHEN, CDR2 SYDVKM. V was clipped by 3 bases and J by 1 base, with 9 bases between them. The length of the CDR3 is 14 residues. Measured with immunoSEQ multiplex PCR; TCRdb has only the in-frame clones, and not every one. The data show 550,000 to 750,000 clones, around 95% seen once. Naive CD8 cells comprised CD45RO-negative, CCR7-positively selected cells, excluding terminally differentiated effector memory CD45RA+ cells. All of the donors resided in Nashville, Tennessee, and each was a Caucasian adult. These data originate in a study of shared clonotypes between healthy human individuals. Whole-study context: The study drew on a couple of women and a few men aged 18 to 49 as donors. The plates for each donor numbered three CD4 naive, three CD4 memory, two CD8 naive and one CD8 memory.

V usage is TRBV28 and J usage is TRBJ1-1; D is ambiguous. The specimen sequenced was naive CD8+ T cells sorted from blood. The sequence was obtained from a woman under 40 in good health. CDR3 sequence reads: CASSFRRENTEAFF. The CDR3 DNA sequence: TGTGCCAGCAGTTTTCGCCGTGAGAACACTGAAGCTTTCTTT.